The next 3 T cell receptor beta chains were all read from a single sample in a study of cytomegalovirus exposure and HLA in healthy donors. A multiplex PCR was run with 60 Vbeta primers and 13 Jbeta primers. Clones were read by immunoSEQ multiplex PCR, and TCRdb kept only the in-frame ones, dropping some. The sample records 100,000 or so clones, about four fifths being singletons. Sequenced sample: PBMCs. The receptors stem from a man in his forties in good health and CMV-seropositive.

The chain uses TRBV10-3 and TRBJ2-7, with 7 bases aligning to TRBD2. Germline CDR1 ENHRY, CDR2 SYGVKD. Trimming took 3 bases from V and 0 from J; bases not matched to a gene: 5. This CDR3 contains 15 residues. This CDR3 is CAISDGSSGSYEQYF. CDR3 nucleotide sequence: TGTGCCATCAGTGACGGGTCTAGCGGCTCCTACGAGCAGTACTTC.

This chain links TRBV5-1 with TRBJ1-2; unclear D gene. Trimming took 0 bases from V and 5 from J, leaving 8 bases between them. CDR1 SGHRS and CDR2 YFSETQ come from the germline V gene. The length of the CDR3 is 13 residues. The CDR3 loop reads CASSLAQTYGYTF. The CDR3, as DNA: TGCGCCAGCAGCTTGGCTCAGACTTATGGCTACACCTTC.

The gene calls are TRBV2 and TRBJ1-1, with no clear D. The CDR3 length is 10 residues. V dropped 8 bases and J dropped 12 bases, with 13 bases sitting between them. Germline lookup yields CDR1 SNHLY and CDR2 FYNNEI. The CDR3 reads CASGEDRPFF. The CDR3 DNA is TGTGCCAGCGGGGAGGATCGGCCTTTCTTT.